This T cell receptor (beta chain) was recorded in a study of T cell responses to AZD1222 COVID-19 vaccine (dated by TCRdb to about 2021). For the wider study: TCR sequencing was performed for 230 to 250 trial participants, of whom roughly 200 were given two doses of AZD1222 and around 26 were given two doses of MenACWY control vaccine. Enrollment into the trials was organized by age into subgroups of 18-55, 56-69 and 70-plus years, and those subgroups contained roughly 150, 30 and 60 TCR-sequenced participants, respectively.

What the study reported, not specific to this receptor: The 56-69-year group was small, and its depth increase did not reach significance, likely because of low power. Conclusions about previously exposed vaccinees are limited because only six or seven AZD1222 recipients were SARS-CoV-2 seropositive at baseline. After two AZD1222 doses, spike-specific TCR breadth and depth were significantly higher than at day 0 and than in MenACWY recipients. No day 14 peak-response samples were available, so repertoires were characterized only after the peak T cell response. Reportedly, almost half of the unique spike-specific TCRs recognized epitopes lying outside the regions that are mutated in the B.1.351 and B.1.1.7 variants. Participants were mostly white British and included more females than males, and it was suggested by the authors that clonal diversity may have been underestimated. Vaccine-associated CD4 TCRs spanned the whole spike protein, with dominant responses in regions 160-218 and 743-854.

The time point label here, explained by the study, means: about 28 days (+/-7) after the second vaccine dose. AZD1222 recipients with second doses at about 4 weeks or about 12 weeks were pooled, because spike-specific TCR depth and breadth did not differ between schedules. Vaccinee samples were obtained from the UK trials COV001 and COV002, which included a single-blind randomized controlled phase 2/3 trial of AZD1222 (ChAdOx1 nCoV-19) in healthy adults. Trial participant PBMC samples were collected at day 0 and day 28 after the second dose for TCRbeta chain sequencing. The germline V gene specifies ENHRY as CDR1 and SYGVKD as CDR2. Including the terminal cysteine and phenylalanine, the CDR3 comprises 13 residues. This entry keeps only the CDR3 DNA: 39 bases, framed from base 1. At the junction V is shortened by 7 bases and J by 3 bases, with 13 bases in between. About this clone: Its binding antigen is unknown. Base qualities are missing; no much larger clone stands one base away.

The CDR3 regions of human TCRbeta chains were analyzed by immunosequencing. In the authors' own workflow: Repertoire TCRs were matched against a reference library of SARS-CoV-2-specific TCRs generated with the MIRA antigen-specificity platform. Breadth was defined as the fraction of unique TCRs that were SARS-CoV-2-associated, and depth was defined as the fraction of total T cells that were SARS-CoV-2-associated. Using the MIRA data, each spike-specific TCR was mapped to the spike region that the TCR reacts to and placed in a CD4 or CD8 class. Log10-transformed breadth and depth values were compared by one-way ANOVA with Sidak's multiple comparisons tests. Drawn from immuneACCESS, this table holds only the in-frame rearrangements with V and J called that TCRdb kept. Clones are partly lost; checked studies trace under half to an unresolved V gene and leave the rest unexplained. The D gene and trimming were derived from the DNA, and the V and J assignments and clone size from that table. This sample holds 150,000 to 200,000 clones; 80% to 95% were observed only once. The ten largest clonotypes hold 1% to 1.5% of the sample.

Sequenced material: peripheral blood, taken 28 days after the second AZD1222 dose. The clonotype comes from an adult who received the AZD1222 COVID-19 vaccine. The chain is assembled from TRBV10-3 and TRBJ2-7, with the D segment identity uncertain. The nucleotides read TGTGCCATCAACCAGGACGGCCTCTACGAGCAGTACTTC. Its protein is CAINQDGLYEQYF.